This is a list of T cell receptor beta chains from one sample in a study of radiation and T cells in renal cell carcinoma. Profiled with immunoSEQ multiplex PCR; TCRdb holds only in-frame clones, not every one. The table records over 60,000 clones, approximately 87% of them present only once. Source: blood, taken from a patient whose treatment included radiotherapy and nephrectomy. These receptors were collected from a woman aged 60-75 years with renal cell carcinoma. Each CDR3 is given with its conserved first and last residue. Each record gives: CDR3 length, V gene, D gene, clone size, J gene, CDR3 protein, CDR3 DNA. A D gene is named only where the DNA matches it firmly. Clone size is stated in some rows and not others, as once, few, many or a class when expanded.

15,TRBV5-1,-,-,TRBJ1-1,CASSLDLASNTEAFF,TGCGCCAGCAGCTTGGACCTTGCCTCGAACACTGAAGCTTTCTTT
17,TRBV7-6,TRBD1,-,TRBJ2-5,CASSFSTGQAPEETQYF,TGTGCCAGCAGCTTTAGTACGGGACAGGCCCCTGAAGAGACCCAGTACTTC
16,TRBV28,-,-,TRBJ1-2,CASSFPVGTVNYGYTF,TGTGCCAGCAGTTTTCCGGTGGGCACCGTTAACTATGGCTACACCTTC
16,TRBV2,-,-,TRBJ1-2,CASSEFDSAGSDGYTF,TGTGCCAGCAGTGAATTTGATTCAGCGGGTTCCGATGGCTACACCTTC
11,TRBV25-1,-,-,TRBJ2-7,CASSDAYEQYF,TGTGCCAGCAGTGACGCTTACGAGCAGTACTTC
12,TRBV6-1,-,few,TRBJ1-1,CASSRQWTEAFF,TGTGCCAGCAGTCGGCAGTGGACTGAAGCTTTCTTT
12,TRBV29-1,-,-,TRBJ2-2,CSVKGVTGELFF,TGCAGCGTCAAGGGGGTCACCGGGGAGCTGTTTTTT
13,TRBV29-1,TRBD1,-,TRBJ1-1,CSVPGGVNTEAFF,TGCAGCGTCCCAGGGGGAGTGAACACTGAAGCTTTCTTT
13,TRBV19,-,few,TRBJ2-7,CASGAGLANEQYF,TGTGCCAGCGGGGCAGGTTTGGCTAACGAGCAGTACTTC
16,TRBV4-3,TRBD2,-,TRBJ2-3,CASSQVTGGSTDTQYF,TGCGCCAGCAGCCAAGTCACGGGAGGGAGCACAGATACGCAGTATTTT
13,TRBV30,-,few,TRBJ1-4,CAWKVGHNEKLFF,TGTGCCTGGAAAGTAGGACATAATGAAAAACTGTTTTTT